The entry below gives a single T cell receptor (beta chain) sequence along with its context. The clone's antigen remains unknown. No clone much larger than this one lies a single base away; base qualities are absent. Whole blood was collected in K2EDTA tubes by collaborating institutions according to the institutions' own protocols. For TCRbeta analysis, collaborators shipped samples as frozen whole blood, isolated PBMCs, or DNA extracted from either of those sample types. These data are taken from a study of blood T cell repertoires in COVID-19 (dated by TCRdb to 2020 to 2021). As for the study more broadly: The collaborator samples originated in the United States, Italy and Spain and spanned the acute and convalescent phases of COVID-19. The prospective study material was composed of cDNA or gDNA derived from T cells, B-cell-depleted T cells, or PBMCs. The dataset comprised deeply sampled blood TCRbeta repertoires from subjects exposed to, actively infected with, or recovered from COVID-19. The repertoires were made available in a free public database intended to serve as a resource for research on the immune response to SARS-CoV-2. Samples were obtained from the ongoing ImmuneRACE study (first 160 participants) and from 1,254 subjects provided by 6 global collaborators. The sample metadata nearly always contained a de-identified subject ID, COVID-19 status, age in years and sex. Where available, HLA class I and class II types were taken from metadata supplied by the sample provider and were not determined by assay-based typing. The research as a whole found: Clinical and demographic metadata were provided uncurated, with the amount varying by source and participant.

The immunoSEQ Assay, a bias-controlled multiplex PCR, was used to amplify TCRbeta CDR3 regions from genomic DNA. As for the original processing: The number of nucleated cells in each sample was estimated by amplification of reference gene primers within the assay. Sequence reads were collapsed and filtered to measure the absolute abundance of every unique TCRbeta CDR3 rearrangement. Productive Simpson clonality was computed per sample as the square root of Simpson's diversity index over productive rearrangements. TCRdb stores this immuneACCESS table with in-frame sequences only. Part of the clones is absent; in the studies checked, under half of the shortfall reflects unresolved V genes, and no reason is known for the rest. V and J calls and clone size are as listed in that table; D and trimming were resolved from the DNA. This sample has 160,000 or so clones in its table, and more than 80% of those were observed once. The ten largest account for about 3% of the sample.

The germline ends are 5 bases apart after V is trimmed by 0 bases and J by 0 bases. The CDR3, from cysteine to phenylalanine, totals 15 residues. Only the CDR3 DNA stays, 45 bases, in frame from base 1. Sequences MNHEY (CDR1) and SMNVEV (CDR2) are obtained from the germline V gene (reference sequence). The TCR sequence derives from a man aged 55 to 70 with acute or convalescent COVID-19. This receptor chain uses TRBV27 and TRBJ1-4, with no confidently assigned D gene. The specimen sequenced was peripheral blood. The nucleotides are TGTGCCAGCAGTTTATCGATAGCAACTAATGAAAAACTGTTTTTT. This codes for CASSLSIATNEKLFF.